This TCR beta chain comes out of a study of T cells in Graves' hyperthyroidism and ophthalmopathy. Patients aged 18 to 65 with hyperthyroidism were newly diagnosed, with duration under 2 months. PBMCs came from about 10 ml fresh peripheral blood. RNA transcripts gave rise to amplified TCR beta CDR3 regions. The HTBI set primed first-round TCR CDR3 RT-PCR. MiXCR, applied by TCRdb to the multiplex PCR reads, yields one record per CDR3 protein. The table has about 720,000 distinct CDR3 sequences, 18% seen once. This CDR3 is built from 15 residues. Germline assignment: CDR1 SGHDN and CDR2 FVKESK. V lost 3 bases, J lost 0 bases, and 12 bases lay in between.

This TCR was recovered from a woman between 50 and 59 years old with Graves' hyperthyroidism that later progressed to Graves' ophthalmopathy. The chain employs TRBV14 and TRBJ2-7; the D call may be TRBD1 or TRBD2 (5 bases each). The sequencing sample was made of blood. CDR3 amino acids: CASSHMGRDSYEQYF. The CDR3 nucleotides are TGTGCCAGCAGCCATATGGGACGCGACTCCTACGAGCAGTACTTC.